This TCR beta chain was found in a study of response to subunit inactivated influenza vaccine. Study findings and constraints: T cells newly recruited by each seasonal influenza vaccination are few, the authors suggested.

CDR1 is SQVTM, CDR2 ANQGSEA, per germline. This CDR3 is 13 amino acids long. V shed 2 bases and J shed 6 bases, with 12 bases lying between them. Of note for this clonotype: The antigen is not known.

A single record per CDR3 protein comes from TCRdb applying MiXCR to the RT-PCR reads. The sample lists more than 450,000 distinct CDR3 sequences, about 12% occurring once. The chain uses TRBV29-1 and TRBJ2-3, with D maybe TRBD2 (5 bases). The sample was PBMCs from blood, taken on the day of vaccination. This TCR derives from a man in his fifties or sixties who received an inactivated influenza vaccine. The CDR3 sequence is CSVEQLRTDTQYF. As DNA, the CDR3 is TGCAGCGTTGAACAACTGAGGACTGATACGCAGTATTTT.